One T cell receptor (beta chain) is described in this entry. What antigen it recognizes has not been identified. No base quality information exists; no much larger clone differs at one position. These data are taken from a study of blood T cell repertoires in COVID-19 (dated by TCRdb to 2020 to 2022). The study in broad terms: Samples from collaborators originated in the United States, Italy and Spain and spanned both the acute and convalescent phases of COVID-19. The prospective study material was composed of cDNA or gDNA derived from T cells, B-cell-depleted T cells, or PBMCs. Deeply sampled blood TCRbeta repertoires from subjects exposed to, actively infected with, or recovered from COVID-19 were included in the dataset. The repertoires were released in a freely available public database intended as a resource for research on the immune response to SARS-CoV-2. Samples came from the ongoing ImmuneRACE study (first 160 participants) plus 1,254 subjects from 6 global collaborators. Sample metadata almost always included a de-identified subject ID, COVID-19 status, age in years and sex. HLA class I and class II types, where available, came from metadata supplied by the sample provider rather than from assay-based typing.

Participants in the prospective study were enrolled through a virtual design, were aged about 18 to 100 years, and lived in 20 to 30 United States geographic areas. In the prospective study, participants were assigned to cohorts based on the clinical history participants reported in a screening survey and a study questionnaire. For ImmuneRACE Cohort 3, a participant was defined as recovered based on two consecutive negative NP/OP PCR tests, clearance by a healthcare professional, or resolution of symptoms. In the prospective study, whole blood, serum and a nasopharyngeal or oropharyngeal swab were collected from each participant by mobile phlebotomists. Participants in the prospective study had the option to provide additional blood draws and questionnaires over a roughly 2-month period. Prospective study blood samples were shipped either frozen or at room temperature before DNA extraction. The immunoSEQ Assay, a bias-controlled multiplex PCR, was used to amplify TCRbeta CDR3 regions from genomic DNA. In the paper's pipeline: Within the assay, amplification of reference gene primers was used to estimate how many nucleated cells each sample contained. To quantify the absolute abundance of each unique TCRbeta CDR3 rearrangement, sequence reads were collapsed and filtered. For each sample, productive Simpson clonality was calculated by taking the square root of Simpson's diversity index across productive rearrangements. Sourced from immuneACCESS, this table was stored by TCRdb with only in-frame sequences that have V and J called. A share of the clones is absent; for the studies checked, an unresolved V gene accounts for under half, and the remainder has no known explanation. V, J and clone size are taken as reported in that table, and D and trimming were inferred from the DNA itself. The sample table contains roughly 300,000 clones; only one count was recorded for more than 75% of them. The ten largest clones add up to around 4% of the sample.

The full study reports these points: The amount of clinical and demographic metadata varied by source and participant and was provided uncurated.

The cysteine opens and the phenylalanine closes a CDR3 of 15 amino acids. Only the CDR3 portion is preserved as DNA: 45 bases, with reading frame beginning at the first base. Recombination joined TRBV21-1 with TRBJ2-7; the D call in the table, TRBD1, was not verified against the DNA. TRBV21-1 is classified as a pseudogene. The source of this sequence is a man aged 25 to 40 who had recovered from COVID-19. Sequencing used PBMCs or T cells enriched from blood (not recorded which). The DNA sequence is as follows: TGTGCCAGCAGCGACGGTCAGGGGGCTCAGTACGAGCAGTACTTC. Its coded protein is CASSDGQGAQYEQYF.